The clone carrying this T cell receptor beta chain has a count of ten or more. The antigen is not known. These data are taken from a study of blood T cells in healthy people across ages. General study points: The recorded TCR beta diversity per million T cells decreased in a roughly linear manner with age.

Losses at the gene ends were 0 bases for V and 0 bases for J; bases not matched to a gene: 8. CDR1 is LGHNA and CDR2 is YNFKEQ in the germline V gene. This CDR3 is 18 amino acids long. Sample donors were healthy Caucasian individuals that came from Russia, aged roughly 6 to 95. Through a sample-barcoded 5' primer and a J-beta primer mix, a second PCR was run for about 7 to 12 cycles. Each cDNA molecule, via a template-switch adaptor with 12 random nucleotides, was tagged. TCRdb independently ran MiXCR on the 5' RACE reads; one entry per CDR3 protein. The sample shows 1.5 million to 2 million distinct CDR3 sequences, under 30% of them seen only once.

The sample consisted of blood. The TCR comes from a woman aged 30 to 39 in good health. The chain uses TRBV4-2 and TRBJ1-2, with 9 bases matching TRBD1. CDR3 nucleotides: TGTGCCAGCAGCCAAGATCAGGGGGACAGGGACCCTAACTATGGCTACACCTTC. Its protein is CASSQDQGDRDPNYGYTF.